This record covers a single T cell receptor beta chain. Its antigen is as yet unknown. The data are from a study of OX40 agonist ivuxolimab in advanced cancers. The cohort excluded patients with autoimmune disease history or systemic immunosuppression. Study observations and caveats: At doses 0.1 to 3.0 mg/kg, CD4+ and CD8+ clones expanded. On average, a greater number of expanded clones characterised CD8+ T cells relative to CD4+.

Clones were read by immunoSEQ multiplex PCR, and TCRdb kept only the in-frame ones, dropping some. The table shows roughly 14,000 clones, with just under 80% occurring only once. This clonotype originated in an adult with an advanced solid tumor such as melanoma, head and neck, liver or kidney cancer. Sequencing was performed on CD4+ or CD8+ T cells sorted from blood, taken in a trial of the OX40 agonist ivuxolimab.

The CDR3 is CASSLDRYDPTDGYTF. In nucleotides, the CDR3 is TGTGCCAGCAGCTTAGATCGGTACGACCCTACCGACGGCTACACCTTC. This chain uses TRBV11-3 with TRBJ1-2; D gene unclear. Germline CDR1 SGHNT, CDR2 YENEEA. Deletions cut 0 bases from V and 8 bases from J, with 19 bases between. CDR3 length: 16 residues.